This T cell receptor beta chain was captured in a study of technical replicates of blood from a handful of donors. After removal of 6 bases from V and 2 bases from J, the junction contained 12 bases not matched to a gene. CDR1 is KGHSH, CDR2 LQKENI, per germline. CDR3 length equals 16 residues. Some clones are missing from TCRdb's copy, which holds only in-frame ones; the method was immunoSEQ multiplex PCR. The sample shows roughly 12,000 clones, 90% to 95% of them seen only once. The chain carries TRBV18 and TRBJ1-2; 7 nucleotides line up with TRBD1. The receptor was isolated from a human donor in good health. The sequenced sample was PBMCs. CDR3 region: CASSKEKGQINYGYTF. In DNA, the CDR3 is TGTGCCAGCTCGAAAGAAAAGGGACAGATAAACTATGGCTACACCTTC.